This T cell receptor (beta chain) was found in a study of blood T cell repertoires in COVID-19. Study information: Samples representing acute and convalescent COVID-19 were sourced from the United States, Italy and Spain. T cells, B-cell-depleted T cells, or PBMCs supplied cDNA or gDNA.

V was cut by 4 bases and J by 8 bases, with 14 bases left in between. The CDR3 loop spans 14 amino acids. The germline CDR1 and CDR2 sequences are MNHEY and SVGAGI. In the original workflow: Cell counts per sample came from amplifying reference gene primers. Produced via immunoSEQ multiplex PCR; TCRdb's table is partial and in-frame only. V and J calls and clone size are as listed in that table; D and trimming were resolved from the DNA. The table includes about 93,000 clones, roughly nine tenths detected once. Sequencing was done on a sample of peripheral blood. This TCR came from a human donor with active COVID-19. The donor label of this sample is uncertain. V gene TRBV6-5 combines with J gene TRBJ1-4, with D perhaps matching TRBD1 (6 bases). As DNA, the CDR3 is TGTGCCAGCAGTTCACAGGGTGGGATGGAAAAACTGTTTTTT. Translation: CASSSQGGMEKLFF.